Shown below are 31 T cell receptor beta chains from a single sample sequenced in a study of regulatory T cells in long-lasting Graves disease. Documented time point: newly diagnosed GD, antithyroid drugs for less than 3 months. The TCR library was made from RNA that had been extracted from PBMCs in TRIzol. Arm-PCR of CDR3 regions with iRepertoire HTBI primers generated TCR beta libraries. One entry per CDR3 protein, called by TCRdb with MiXCR from the multiplex PCR reads. Seen here are under 300,000 distinct CDR3 sequences, roughly a fifth observed once, and the top ten hold approximately 13%. The sequencing used peripheral blood mononuclear cells (PBMCs), collected at new diagnosis, from a patient treated with antithyroid drugs. These receptors came from a female donor with Graves disease.

This clonotype was picked up many times. The genes are TRBV20-1 and TRBJ2-1; 13 bases match TRBD2. The ends lost 0 bases at V and 0 bases at J; junction bases unmatched: 8. The CDR3 is 19 amino acids. Germline CDR1 DFQATT, CDR2 SNEGSKA (reference sequence). CDR3 sequence: CSARDLTSGGPRSYNEQFF. The CDR3 DNA reads TGCAGTGCTAGAGATTTGACTAGCGGGGGGCCCCGCTCCTACAATGAGCAGTTCTTC.

The sample holds many counts of this clonotype. The rearrangement joins TRBV20-1 to TRBJ2-3, with TRBD2 as a possible D gene (5 bases). Deletions cut 5 bases from V and 0 bases from J, with 15 bases between. The CDR3 runs 15 residues. Germline V gene data show CDR1 as DFQATT and CDR2 as SNEGSKA (reference sequence). In nucleotides, the CDR3 is TGCAGTGCTCGGTCCCATAGCGTGAGCACAGATACGCAGTATTTT. It encodes CSARSHSVSTDTQYF.

Regarding this clonotype: This likely reflects a read error, since a far larger clone is one base away. The chain carries TRBV7-3 and TRBJ2-7; D is uncertain. The CDR3 is 13 residues long. In germline, CDR1 is SGHTA, CDR2 FQGTGA. Trimming cost V 5 bases and J 7 bases, with 15 bases left between them. The CDR3 coding sequence is TGTGCCAGCAGCGCCGTCCCCTCTAATGAGCAGTACTTC. This gives the protein CASSAVPSNEQYF. Combining the CDR3 with reference TRBV7-3 and TRBJ2-7 gives the whole variable domain GAGVSQTPSNKVTEKGKYVELRCDPISGHTALYWYRQSLGQGPEFLIYFQGTGAADDSGLPNDRFFAVRPEGSVSTLKIQRTERGDSAVYLCASSAVPSNEQYFGPGTRLTVT.

This clonotype was recorded many times. The chain is built from TRBV19 and TRBJ2-1; 7 nucleotides agree with TRBD1. The V gene's germline CDR1 is LNHDA and CDR2 SQIVND (reference sequence). CDR3 size: 19 residues. Germline trimming cut 7 bases from V and 1 base from J; bases unmatched to any gene: 19. CDR3 coding DNA: TGTGCCAGTAACATGCCGGGACAGTCGTCGTCTTGGTCCTACAATGAGCAGTTCTTC. As protein: CASNMPGQSSSWSYNEQFF.

This clonotype was recorded many times. CDR3: CASSGGRGQETQYF. The DNA of the CDR3 is TGCGCCAGCAGCGGGGGCCGAGGGCAAGAGACCCAGTACTTC. J is TRBJ2-5 and V is TRBV5-1; TRBD1 is a possible D gene (6 bases). The CDR3 is 14 amino acids. Germline assignment: CDR1 SGHRS and CDR2 YFSETQ. V lost 4 bases, J lost 2 bases, and 12 bases lay in between.

This clonotype was detected many times. The gene calls are TRBV2 and TRBJ2-1, with 13 bases that match TRBD2. Germline CDR1 and CDR2: SNHLY and FYNNEI. The CDR3 has 18 residues. The V gene end was trimmed by 7 bases and the J gene end by 1 base; junction bases not matched to a gene: 10. This CDR3 is CASTPGLAGIRSYNEQFF. As DNA, the CDR3 is TGTGCCAGCACGCCGGGACTAGCGGGAATACGGTCCTACAATGAGCAGTTCTTC.

This clonotype was observed at least ten times. V is TRBV11-1 and J is TRBJ2-1; D remains unclear. The V gene lost 5 bases and the J gene lost 10 bases, with 9 bases spanning the gap. Germline-derived CDR1 and CDR2 are SGHAT and FQDESV (reference sequence). The CDR3 runs 11 residues. The CDR3 sequence is CASSRRSEQFF. DNA of the CDR3: TGTGCCAGCAGCCGACGGAGCGAGCAGTTCTTC.

This clonotype was detected ten times or more. The V and J genes are TRBV20-1 and TRBJ2-3; no reliable D call. The CDR3 contains 10 residues. In germline, CDR1 is DFQATT, CDR2 SNEGSKA (reference sequence). V lost 3 bases and J lost 4, with 2 bases in between. This CDR3 reads CSASPDTQYF. CDR3 sequence (DNA): TGCAGTGCTAGCCCAGATACGCAGTATTTT.

This clonotype was recorded at least ten times. The V and J genes are TRBV6-1 and TRBJ2-1; D perhaps matches TRBD1 (6 bases). Germline assignment: CDR1 MNHNS and CDR2 SASEGT. The V and J ends lost 6 bases and 5 bases respectively, with 11 bases between them. The CDR3 is 13 residues long. The CDR3, as DNA: TGTGCCAGCAGAGAGGACAGCAACAATGAGCAGTTCTTC. This translates into CASREDSNNEQFF.

This clonotype has ten or more counts. The CDR3 loop is CASSPDRGNSYNSPLHF. CDR3 sequence (DNA): TGTGCCAGCAGCCCAGACAGGGGGAACTCCTATAATTCACCCCTCCACTTT. V gene TRBV3-2 combines with J gene TRBJ1-6; the table's TRBD1 call for D was not verified on the DNA. TRBV3-2 is a pseudogene. The CDR3 extends over 17 amino acids.

The J gene is TRBJ2-2, the V gene TRBV3-1; D may be TRBD2 (5 bases). Germline lookup yields CDR1 LGHDT and CDR2 YNNKEL (reference sequence). This CDR3 has 16 residues. Trimming pared 4 bases from V and 6 bases from J, leaving 18 bases between. CDR3 in amino acids: CASSPSLSRGSGELFF. The CDR3 DNA reads TGTGCCAGCAGCCCGAGCCTGTCGAGAGGGTCCGGGGAGCTGTTTTTT.

This clonotype was observed a few times. J is TRBJ2-1 and V is TRBV24-1; D call uncertain. In germline, CDR1 is KGHDR, CDR2 SFDVKD. V lost 2 bases and J lost 3, with 4 bases in between. The CDR3 runs 13 residues. The CDR3 DNA is TGTGCCACCAGTGATTACGGCTACAATGAGCAGTTCTTC. Its protein product is CATSDYGYNEQFF.

This clonotype was recorded many times. This chain joins TRBV20-1 and TRBJ2-7, with D perhaps given as TRBD1 or TRBD2 (5 bases each). Germline V gene data show CDR1 as DFQATT and CDR2 as SNEGSKA (reference sequence). CDR3 length equals 14 residues. Trimming stripped 3 bases from V and 6 bases from J, with 18 bases between. CDR3 region: CSASRQGVSGEQYF. In DNA form, the CDR3 reads TGCAGTGCTAGTCGGCAAGGGGTGAGCGGCGAGCAGTACTTC.

This clonotype has more than one count but fewer than ten. This chain links TRBV6-2 or TRBV6-3 with TRBJ1-6; D ambiguous. Looked up from germline, CDR1 is MNHEY and CDR2 is SVGEGT. The CDR3 loop spans 14 amino acids. Trimming cost V 5 bases and J 10 bases, with 15 bases left between them. This CDR3 is CASSIAGGRSPLHF. DNA for the CDR3: TGTGCCAGCAGTATAGCGGGTGGCAGGTCACCCCTCCACTTT.

The chain joins TRBV20-1 to TRBJ1-1; tentative D call: TRBD1 (6 bases). Trimming took off 0 bases at V and 10 bases at J, with 15 bases between the two ends. The CDR3 runs to 13 residues. Germline V CDR1 and CDR2: DFQATT, SNEGSKA (reference sequence). The CDR3: CSAREGAVETAFF. In DNA form, the CDR3 reads TGCAGTGCTAGAGAGGGGGCGGTCGAAACAGCTTTCTTT.

This clonotype occurred many times. The chain recombines TRBV5-1 with TRBJ2-3; possible D gene TRBD2, 6 bases. This CDR3 spans 16 amino acids. CDR1 SGHRS and CDR2 YFSETQ come from the germline V gene. V was shortened by 6 bases and J by 5 bases, with 22 bases between the two germline ends. CDR3 sequence (DNA): TGCGCCAGCAAGAGGTTAGTAGCGGCCTTGGGAGATACGCAGTATTTT. It translates to CASKRLVAALGDTQYF.

The rearrangement links TRBV9 to TRBJ2-3; no clear D gene. Trimming removed 6 bases at V and 1 base at J, with 12 bases between. The CDR3 loop spans 14 amino acids. Germline CDR1 is SGDLS and CDR2 is YYNGEE. CDR3 DNA: TGTGCCAGCACCCCAGTTCGGGGCACAGATACGCAGTATTTT. This translates into CASTPVRGTDTQYF.

This clonotype has more than one count but fewer than ten. The V call is TRBV19, the J call TRBJ2-2; 7 nucleotides line up with TRBD2. The length of the CDR3 is 16 residues. Germline V CDR1 and CDR2: LNHDA, SQIVND (reference sequence). With V trimmed by 5 bases and J by 4 bases, 10 bases remained unmatched. CDR3: CASSLPVGGTTGELFF. DNA of the CDR3: TGTGCCAGTAGTCTCCCAGTGGGAGGGACCACCGGGGAGCTGTTTTTT.

This chain joins TRBV11-2 and TRBJ1-5, with D perhaps TRBD1 (6 bases). There are 16 residues in the CDR3. Germline lookup yields CDR1 SGHAT and CDR2 FQNNGV. Trimming pared 3 bases from V and 5 bases from J, leaving 17 bases between. The CDR3 bases are TGTGCCAGCAGCTTCGCTGGCCGGGGGCCCGATCAGCCCCAGCATTTT. Its translation: CASSFAGRGPDQPQHF.

This chain connects TRBV9 to TRBJ1-3; the D is unclear. The germline V and J ends were trimmed by 2 bases and 0 bases, with 9 bases remaining between them. The CDR3 has 15 residues. Germline CDR1 and CDR2: SGDLS and YYNGEE. CDR3 in DNA: TGTGCCAGCAGCGTCGCCGGGAACTCTGGAAACACCATATATTTT. It yields the protein CASSVAGNSGNTIYF.

This clonotype was counted ten times or more. This sequence joins TRBV6-5 and TRBJ2-7; TRBD1 aligns across 7 bases. V dropped 4 bases and J dropped 4; count of bases not matched to a gene: 10. The V gene's germline CDR1 is MNHEY and CDR2 SVGAGI. The CDR3 is 15 amino acids. The DNA for the CDR3 is TGTGCCAGCAGTTTCGGACAGGTCAATAAGTACGAGCAGTACTTC. This gives the protein CASSFGQVNKYEQYF.

This clonotype was counted ten times or more. The V gene is TRBV4-3, the J gene TRBJ2-1; D is possibly TRBD1 or TRBD2 (5 bases each). CDR1 and CDR2 (germline): LGHNA, YSLEER. The germline V and J ends were trimmed by 0 bases and 4 bases, with 16 bases remaining between them. The CDR3 contains 17 residues. CDR3 sequence (DNA): TGCGCCAGCAGCCAAGAACGACGAGGGGAACCTTACAATGAGCAGTTCTTC. As protein: CASSQERRGEPYNEQFF.

This clonotype was counted ten times or more. The rearrangement uses TRBV10-3 and TRBJ2-1, with 11 positions matching TRBD2. Trimming cost V 8 bases and J 8 bases; bases outside gene matches: 11. This CDR3 has 15 residues. CDR1 is ENHRY and CDR2 is SYGVKD in the germline V gene. CDR3 sequence (DNA): TGTGCCATCGGCCGAACTAGCGGGAGTTCAGATGAGCAGTTCTTC. Translated: CAIGRTSGSSDEQFF.

This clonotype was recorded many times. V and J are TRBV13 and TRBJ1-2, with a possible D match to TRBD1 (5 bases). Trimming took 2 bases from V and 8 from J, leaving 15 bases between them. The CDR3 runs to 14 residues. Germline CDR1 is PRHDT and CDR2 is FYEKMQ (reference sequence). The CDR3 sequence is CASSLSYRLEGYTF. The CDR3 DNA reads TGTGCCAGCAGCTTAAGTTACAGGTTGGAGGGCTACACCTTC.

This clonotype was picked up many times. The chain has TRBV4-3 and TRBJ2-3; 8 bases are shared with TRBD2. Germline trimming cut 0 bases from V and 2 bases from J; bases unmatched to any gene: 4. The V gene's germline CDR1 is LGHNA and CDR2 YSLEER. The CDR3 runs 16 residues. The CDR3 DNA reads TGCGCCAGCAGCCAAGAAGCGGGAGTTTCCACAGATACGCAGTATTTT. This sequence encodes CASSQEAGVSTDTQYF.

This clonotype was picked up many times. V and J are TRBV11-1 and TRBJ1-1; D gene unclear. The CDR3 is 14 amino acids. V dropped 3 bases and J dropped 3 bases, with 11 bases sitting between them. CDR1 is SGHAT, CDR2 FQDESV, per germline (reference sequence). CDR3 loop: CASSFDRSDTEAFF. The DNA of the CDR3 is TGTGCCAGCAGCTTCGATCGTTCCGACACTGAAGCTTTCTTT.

This clonotype came up once. The junction does not match germline at one end; this may be a read error. The gene calls are TRBV2 and TRBJ2-1; the match to TRBD2 covers 8 bases. Germline values: CDR1 SNHLY, CDR2 FYNNEI. The CDR3 sequence is 15 residues long. CDR3 residues: CASSAFSGVYNEQLF. For the CDR3, the DNA is TGTGCCAGCAGTGCGTTTAGCGGGGTTTACAATGAGCAGCTCTTC.

The table lists this clonotype with many counts. V and J are TRBV10-2 and TRBJ2-5; D gene ambiguous. The CDR3 contains 13 residues. Germline V gene sequence: CDR1 WSHSY, CDR2 SAAADI. Trimming took off 6 bases at V and 5 bases at J, with 13 bases between the two ends. CDR3: CASSSRIQETQYF. The CDR3 DNA reads TGCGCCAGCAGCTCTAGGATCCAGGAGACCCAGTACTTC.

This clonotype appeared a few times. The chain combines TRBV7-3 with TRBJ1-3, with a weak D call TRBD1 (5 bases). Trimming shortened V by 5 bases and J by 1 base, and 12 bases separated the two germline ends. Germline CDR1 is SGHTA and CDR2 is FQGTGA. The CDR3 extends over 15 amino acids. The CDR3, as DNA: TGTGCCAGCAGCCGTGGGGGAGCTTCTGGAAACACCATATATTTT. It specifies CASSRGGASGNTIYF. Full variable domain (outside the CDR3, taken from reference TRBV7-3 and TRBJ1-3): GAGVSQTPSNKVTEKGKYVELRCDPISGHTALYWYRQSLGQGPEFLIYFQGTGAADDSGLPNDRFFAVRPEGSVSTLKIQRTERGDSAVYLCASSRGGASGNTIYFGEGSWLTVV.

The V and J genes are TRBV12-3 or TRBV12-4 and TRBJ1-4; TRBD1 matches 9 bases. CDR3 size: 14 residues. With V trimmed by 3 bases and J by 5 bases, 1 base remained unmatched. The CDR3 sequence is CASSFGQGNEKLFF. CDR3 DNA sequence: TGTGCCAGCAGTTTCGGACAGGGGAATGAAAAACTGTTTTTT.

This clonotype was found a few times. The V call is TRBV7-2, the J call TRBJ1-3; D is uncertain. CDR1 is SGHTA and CDR2 is FQGNSA in the germline V gene. This CDR3 comprises 12 residues. V was trimmed by 5 bases and J by 6 bases, leaving 8 bases between them. CDR3 in DNA: TGTGCCAGCAGCCTAGAAACAAACACCATATATTTT. Protein sequence: CASSLETNTIYF.